This is a list of T cell receptor beta chains from one sample in a study of graft-versus-host responses after intestinal transplantation. This table comes from immunoSEQ multiplex PCR, and its TCRdb copy is limited to in-frame clones, with some not included. The sample carries over 100,000 clones, just under 95% recorded once. Which antigens these TCRs recognize remains unknown. The sequenced sample was unstimulated CD4+ T cells sorted from spleen or lymph node cells, obtained before intestinal transplant. The receptors shown here come from a human donor who received an intestinal transplant. Both conserved end residues are part of each CDR3. A D gene is named only where the DNA matches it firmly. Where a row states a size, it is once, few, many or the class of an expanded clone; other rows omit it.

CASSLLTGGYNEQFF,NA,NA,TRBJ2-1,TRBV28
CASTRLNSQPQHF,NA,NA,TRBJ1-5,TRBV6-1
CASSATRRLAGSYNEQFF,NA,TRBD2,TRBJ2-1,TRBV2
CASSLVDRYSYNEQFF,NA,NA,TRBJ2-1,TRBV5-1
CATRNRGHYMRQFF,NA,TRBD1,TRBJ2-1,TRBV19
CASRAGGTRTDTQYF,NA,TRBD2,TRBJ2-3,TRBV6-6
CASSLIGLGNEQFF,NA,NA,TRBJ2-1,TRBV7-9
CASESGTVYEQFF,once,TRBD2,TRBJ2-1,TRBV2
CASSLRGRETQYF,NA,NA,TRBJ2-5,TRBV27
CASSPGRDTYEQYF,NA,NA,TRBJ2-7,TRBV18